This T cell receptor beta chain was found in a study of blood T cell repertoires in COVID-19. Whole-study context: From the United States, Italy and Spain came samples of acute and convalescent COVID-19. From T cells, B-cell-depleted T cells, or PBMCs came the material, which was cDNA or gDNA.

With 2 bases removed from V and 1 base from J, the gap between germline ends came to 11 bases. This CDR3 has 15 residues. CDR1 and CDR2 from the germline V gene are MNHEY and SMNVEV (reference sequence). Per the original data handling: Amplified reference gene primers provided the basis for estimating nucleated cell counts. The assay was immunoSEQ multiplex PCR, and TCRdb's table has in-frame clones only and misses some. The V and J calls and clone size were taken over from that table, and D and trimming were inferred from the DNA. Among some 150,000 clones listed, 75% to 85% were seen once. The source is a human donor with acute or convalescent COVID-19. The donor label of this sample is uncertain. The sample comprised peripheral blood. The chain uses TRBV27 and TRBJ1-2; D perhaps matches TRBD1 (6 bases). The CDR3 bases are TGTGCCAGCAGTTTAGCGGGCAGGGGTAACTATGGCTACACCTTC. Protein: CASSLAGRGNYGYTF.